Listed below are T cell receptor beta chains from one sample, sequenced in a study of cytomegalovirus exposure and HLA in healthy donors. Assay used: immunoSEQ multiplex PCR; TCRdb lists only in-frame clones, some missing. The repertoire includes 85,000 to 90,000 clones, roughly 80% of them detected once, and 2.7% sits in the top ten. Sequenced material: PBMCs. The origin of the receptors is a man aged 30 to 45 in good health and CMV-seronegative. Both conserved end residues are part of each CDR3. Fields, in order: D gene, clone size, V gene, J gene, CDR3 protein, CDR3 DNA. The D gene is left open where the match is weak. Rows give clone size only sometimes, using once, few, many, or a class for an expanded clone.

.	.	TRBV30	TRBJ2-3	CAWSVGSGLSDTQYF	TGTGCCTGGAGTGTCGGTTCAGGGTTATCAGATACGCAGTATTTT
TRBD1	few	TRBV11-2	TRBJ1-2	CASSRTGNYGYTF	TGTGCCAGCAGCCGGACAGGCAACTATGGCTACACCTTC
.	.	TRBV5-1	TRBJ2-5	CASSLALSQETQYF	TGCGCCAGCAGCTTGGCTCTCTCCCAAGAGACCCAGTACTTC
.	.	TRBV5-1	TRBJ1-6	CASSSRFTGIIDSPLHF	TGCGCCAGCAGCTCTCGTTTTACCGGGATCATCGATTCACCCCTCCACTTT
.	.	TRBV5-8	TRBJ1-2	CASSFRTEGYGYTF	TGTGCCAGCAGCTTCCGGACAGAAGGCTATGGCTACACCTTC
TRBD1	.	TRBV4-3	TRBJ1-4	CASSQGTLGQGEKLFF	TGCGCCAGCAGCCAAGGCACTCTGGGACAGGGAGAAAAACTGTTTTTT
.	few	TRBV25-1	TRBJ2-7	CASSGSGVYEQYF	TGTGCCAGCAGTGGCTCAGGGGTCTACGAGCAGTACTTC
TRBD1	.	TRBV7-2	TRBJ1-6	CASSPRDRVNSPLHF	TGTGCCAGCAGCCCTCGAGACAGGGTTAATTCACCCCTCCACTTT
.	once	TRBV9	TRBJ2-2	CASSVGTPGTGELFF	TGTGCCAGCAGCGTTGGGACTCCCGGCACCGGGGAGCTGTTTTTT
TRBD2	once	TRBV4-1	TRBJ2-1	CASSQGLAGGEQFF	TGCGCCAGCAGCCAAGGACTAGCGGGGGGTGAGCAGTTCTTC
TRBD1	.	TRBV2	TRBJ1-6	CASSEIGTGGGNSPLHF	TGTGCCAGCAGTGAGATTGGGACAGGGGGTGGAAATTCACCCCTCCACTTT
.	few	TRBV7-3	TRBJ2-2	CASRSDTGELFF	TGTGCCAGCAGATCGGACACCGGGGAGCTGTTTTTT
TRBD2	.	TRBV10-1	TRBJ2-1	CASSDRGGPEFF	TGCGCCAGCAGTGATCGGGGGGGCCCGGAGTTCTTC
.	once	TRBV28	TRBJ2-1	CASTLWAANEQFF	TGTGCCAGCACCCTCTGGGCAGCCAATGAGCAGTTCTTC
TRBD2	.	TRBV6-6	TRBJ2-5	CASSYGGGGFQETQYF	TGTGCCAGCAGTTATGGTGGCGGGGGTTTCCAAGAGACCCAGTACTTC
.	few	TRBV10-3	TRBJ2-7	CAISESGTRRGKQYF	TGTGCCATCAGTGAGTCCGGGACACGGCGAGGGAAGCAGTACTTC
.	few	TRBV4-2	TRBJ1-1	CASSHDRLNTEAFF	TGTGCCAGCAGCCATGACAGATTGAACACTGAAGCTTTCTTT